These T cell receptor beta chains were read from a single sample in a study of blood T cell repertoires in COVID-19. Some clones are missing from TCRdb's copy, which holds only in-frame ones; the method was immunoSEQ multiplex PCR. In the table there are over 130,000 clones, 80% to 90% of which are singletons. The sample consisted of peripheral blood. Receptor source: a man aged 55 to 70 with active or convalescent COVID-19. Each CDR3 is given with its conserved first and last residue. D genes are given only for firm matches. Rows may omit the clone size; those that give it use once, few, many or a size class.

size: NA
D: TRBD1
V: TRBV2
J: TRBJ1-1
DNA: TGTGCCAGCAGTGCAGGGGGCACGCGGCACACTGAAGCTTTCTTT
CDR3: CASSAGGTRHTEAFF

size: NA
D: NA
V: TRBV5-8
J: TRBJ2-5
DNA: TGTGCCAGCAGCTTGACTGGCAGGGAGACCCAGTACTTC
CDR3: CASSLTGRETQYF

size: NA
D: NA
V: TRBV5-5
J: TRBJ1-2
DNA: TGTGCCAGCAGCTTGCGCCGGGGGGCCTTTAACTATGGCTACACCTTC
CDR3: CASSLRRGAFNYGYTF

size: NA
D: NA
V: TRBV15
J: TRBJ2-2
DNA: TGTGCCACCAGCAGGGTCAGGGAGAACACCGGGGAGCTGTTTTTT
CDR3: CATSRVRENTGELFF

size: NA
D: NA
V: TRBV6-6
J: TRBJ1-6
DNA: TGTGCCAGCAGTTACTCCGGGAATTCACCCCTCCACTTT
CDR3: CASSYSGNSPLHF

size: NA
D: NA
V: TRBV30
J: TRBJ2-1
DNA: TGTGCCTGGAGTGTTCGTTTCGGTGAGCAGTTCTTC
CDR3: CAWSVRFGEQFF

size: NA
D: TRBD1
V: TRBV2
J: TRBJ1-4
DNA: TGTGCCAGCACCCTAGGGACAGGGTTGGGAAAACTGTTTTTT
CDR3: CASTLGTGLGKLFF

size: NA
D: TRBD1
V: TRBV6-5
J: TRBJ1-2
DNA: TGTGCCAGCTGGACAGGCTACTCTAACTATGGCTACACCTTC
CDR3: CASWTGYSNYGYTF

size: few
D: NA
V: TRBV19
J: TRBJ1-2
DNA: TGTGCCAGTAGTATCGGATACCTAGTCTATGGCTACACCTTC
CDR3: CASSIGYLVYGYTF

size: NA
D: TRBD1
V: TRBV13
J: TRBJ2-7
DNA: TGTGCCAGCAGCTCCGACAGGGGGATTCTGACCTACGAGCAGTACTTC
CDR3: CASSSDRGILTYEQYF

size: NA
D: TRBD1
V: TRBV29-1
J: TRBJ2-5
DNA: TGCAGCGCCGGAGCCGGGACAGGGAGAGAGACCCAGTACTTC
CDR3: CSAGAGTGRETQYF

size: NA
D: TRBD2
V: TRBV7-2
J: TRBJ2-3
DNA: TGTGCCAGCAGCATGACTAGCGGGACCGGAGATACGCAGTATTTT
CDR3: CASSMTSGTGDTQYF

size: NA
D: NA
V: TRBV4-3
J: TRBJ2-7
DNA: TGCGCCAGCAGCCAAGATAGAGCTTACGAGCAGTACTTC
CDR3: CASSQDRAYEQYF

size: NA
D: TRBD1
V: TRBV9
J: TRBJ2-5
DNA: TGTGCCAGCAGCGCGGGACAGCCCCAAGAGACCCAGTACTTC
CDR3: CASSAGQPQETQYF

size: NA
D: TRBD1
V: TRBV27
J: TRBJ1-6
DNA: TGTGCCAGCACTCCGGGGGGACAGGGGCGTTCACCCCTCCACTTT
CDR3: CASTPGGQGRSPLHF

size: NA
D: NA
V: TRBV24-1
J: TRBJ2-1
DNA: TGTGCCACCAGTGCCCGGGAGACCTCCTACAATGAGCAGTTCTTC
CDR3: CATSARETSYNEQFF

size: NA
D: TRBD1
V: TRBV19
J: TRBJ2-2
DNA: TGTGCCAGTAGTTCCCGGAGACAGGGGGAGACCGGGGAGCTGTTTTTT
CDR3: CASSSRRQGETGELFF

size: NA
D: NA
V: TRBV18
J: TRBJ2-2
DNA: TGTGCCAGCTCACGAGAGGCCGGGGAGCTGTTTTTT
CDR3: CASSREAGELFF

size: NA
D: NA
V: TRBV2
J: TRBJ1-5
DNA: TGTGCCAGCAGTGAGTTTGGACCCGGGGGCAATCAGCCCCAGCATTTT
CDR3: CASSEFGPGGNQPQHF

size: NA
D: NA
V: TRBV5-1
J: TRBJ2-4
DNA: TGCGCCAGCAGCTTGGGTCTTAGAAACCTGGAGCCCAAAAACATTCAGTACTTC
CDR3: CASSLGLRNLEPKNIQYF

size: few
D: NA
V: TRBV18
J: TRBJ2-7
DNA: TGTGCCAGCTCACCACCGAGTGAATACAGGGCTTCCTACGAGCAGTACTTC
CDR3: CASSPPSEYRASYEQYF

size: NA
D: NA
V: TRBV6-2/TRBV6-3
J: TRBJ2-7
DNA: TGTGCCAGCAGCGTGTTTGGGAGAAACTACGAGCAGTACTTC
CDR3: CASSVFGRNYEQYF

size: NA
D: TRBD1
V: TRBV7-2
J: TRBJ2-7
DNA: TGTGCCAGCAGCTGGGGGACAGGAAACTACGAGCAGTACTTC
CDR3: CASSWGTGNYEQYF

size: NA
D: NA
V: TRBV5-1
J: TRBJ1-1
DNA: TGCGCCAGCAGCGGCCAGGCGACGGTGAACACTGAAGCTTTCTTT
CDR3: CASSGQATVNTEAFF

size: NA
D: TRBD1
V: TRBV19
J: TRBJ2-7
DNA: TGTGCCAGTAGTATAACAGGGGCTTCCCACGAGCAGTACTTC
CDR3: CASSITGASHEQYF

size: NA
D: TRBD1
V: TRBV4-1
J: TRBJ2-5
DNA: TGCGCCAGCAGCCAAGCGGACAGGGGGCTTCAAGAGACCCAGTACTTC
CDR3: CASSQADRGLQETQYF

size: NA
D: NA
V: TRBV27
J: TRBJ2-1
DNA: TGTGCCAGCAGTCTAGGGGGTTTCGATGAGCAGTTCTTC
CDR3: CASSLGGFDEQFF

size: NA
D: NA
V: TRBV5-1
J: TRBJ1-2
DNA: TGCGCCAGCGGCCCAGGTCGGAACTATGGCTACACCTTC
CDR3: CASGPGRNYGYTF

size: NA
D: NA
V: TRBV5-1
J: TRBJ1-4
DNA: TGCGCCAGCAGCCCTCAGGGGCATCTGGCAGCTAATGAAAAACTGTTTTTT
CDR3: CASSPQGHLAANEKLFF

size: few
D: NA
V: TRBV3-1/TRBV3-2
J: TRBJ2-7
DNA: TGTGCCAGCAGCAAACCGATTCTAGCGAAGGGTGGCGAGCAGTACTTC
CDR3: CASSKPILAKGGEQYF

size: NA
D: NA
V: TRBV12-3/TRBV12-4
J: TRBJ2-2
DNA: TGTGCCAGCACAGAGGTCGACGGGGAGCTGTTTTTT
CDR3: CASTEVDGELFF

size: NA
D: NA
V: TRBV11-2
J: TRBJ2-2
DNA: TGTGCCAGCAGAGGCGGTGGCGGGGAGCTGTTTTTT
CDR3: CASRGGGGELFF

size: NA
D: TRBD2
V: TRBV9
J: TRBJ2-1
DNA: TGTGCCAGCAGCGTTAGCGGGAGTGGCAACAATGAGCAGTTCTTC
CDR3: CASSVSGSGNNEQFF

size: NA
D: TRBD2
V: TRBV27
J: TRBJ2-5
DNA: TGTGCCAGCAGTCGGACTAGCGGGGCCCCGAAGACCCAGTACTTC
CDR3: CASSRTSGAPKTQYF

size: NA
D: TRBD1
V: TRBV24-1
J: TRBJ2-5
DNA: TGTGCCACCAGTGATTTCGGACAGGGGGTCCAAGAGACCCAGTACTTC
CDR3: CATSDFGQGVQETQYF

size: NA
D: NA
V: TRBV30
J: TRBJ1-1
DNA: TGTGCCTGGAGCCGGGACTCTATGAACACTGAAGCTTTCTTT
CDR3: CAWSRDSMNTEAFF

size: NA
D: NA
V: TRBV2
J: TRBJ1-5
DNA: TGTGCCAGCAGTGAGGGCCACAATAGCAATCAGCCCCAGCATTTT
CDR3: CASSEGHNSNQPQHF

size: NA
D: NA
V: TRBV9
J: TRBJ2-7
DNA: TGTGCCAGCAGCGCATCAGGGGGGACCTACGAGCAGTACTTC
CDR3: CASSASGGTYEQYF